This T cell receptor beta chain was obtained from a study of T cell responses to AZD1222 COVID-19 vaccine. Study outcomes and limitations: Females outnumbered males among donors, who were mostly white British; clonal diversity was possibly underestimated.

The count of this clone is one. Its antigen is not identified. The V gene end was trimmed by 4 bases and the J gene end by 7 bases; junction bases not matched to a gene: 7. This CDR3 region has 14 residues. Germline lookup yields CDR1 SGHRS and CDR2 YFSETQ. Only in-frame clones appear in the TCRdb table, and some are missing; sequencing was by immunoSEQ multiplex PCR. The sample comprises some 130,000 clones, just over 90% of which are singletons, and more than 8.5% rests with the top ten. The source of this sequence is an adult in good health. The chain is built from TRBV5-1 and TRBJ2-7; 11 nucleotides line up with TRBD1. This specimen was peripheral blood, taken on day 0 of AZD1222 vaccination. CDR3 sequence reads: CASSAGGTGGEQYF. The CDR3 nucleotides are TGCGCCAGCAGCGCGGGCGGGACAGGGGGTGAGCAGTACTTC.